These 22 T cell receptor beta chains originate from one sample sequenced in a study of T cell responses to AZD1222 COVID-19 vaccine. The table came from immunoSEQ multiplex PCR; TCRdb's copy has only in-frame clones and leaves some out. The sample lists 100,000 to 150,000 clones; around 85% were seen once. Here the sequenced sample was peripheral blood, taken 28 days after the second AZD1222 dose. The receptors derive from an adult who received the AZD1222 COVID-19 vaccine.

The chain uses TRBV2 and TRBJ1-2; 9 bases agree with TRBD1. The CDR3 has 14 residues. CDR1 is SNHLY and CDR2 is FYNNEI in the germline V gene. The junction had 4 bases not matched to a gene; V was cut back by 5 bases and J by 3 bases. CDR3 in amino acids: CASSRDRVDYGYTF. DNA for the CDR3: TGTGCCAGCAGTCGGGACAGGGTTGACTATGGCTACACCTTC.

For the CDR3, the DNA is TGTGCCAGCAGTCCCCCATACGCCGGTGGAAAAAACACTGAAGCTTTCTTT. Amino acid sequence: CASSPPYAGGKNTEAFF. The chain employs TRBV6-6 and TRBJ1-1; no firm D call. CDR3 length equals 17 residues. The germline V gene has CDR1 MNHNY and CDR2 SVGAGI (reference sequence). The V and J ends lost 5 bases and 2 bases respectively, with 21 bases between them.

This chain connects TRBV4-2 to TRBJ2-3; tentatively, D is TRBD1 or TRBD2 (5 bases each). The CDR3 length is 16 residues. V was trimmed by 0 bases and J by 1 base, leaving 11 bases between them. From germline, CDR1 is LGHNA and CDR2 YNFKEQ. CDR3 nucleotides: TGTGCCAGCAGCCAAGATGGGGCGCGGGGCACAGATACGCAGTATTTT. Protein product: CASSQDGARGTDTQYF.

The V call is TRBV18, the J call TRBJ2-2; D gene uncertain. The CDR3 covers 15 residues. The germline V gene has CDR1 KGHSH and CDR2 LQKENI. V lost 3 bases to trimming and J lost 6 bases, with 14 bases between them. The chain's CDR3 is CASSPQPFDAGELFF. Here the CDR3 DNA reads TGTGCCAGCTCACCGCAGCCGTTCGACGCCGGGGAGCTGTTTTTT.

The chain carries TRBV5-4 and TRBJ1-4; 7 bases are shared with TRBD1. After removal of 4 bases from V and 8 bases from J, the junction contained 14 bases not matched to a gene. Germline CDR1 and CDR2: SGHNT and YYREEE (reference sequence). The CDR3 is made up of 16 amino acids. CDR3 nucleotides: TGTGCCAGCAGCCGCTCTAGGACAGGATTACAAGAAAAACTGTTTTTT. Residues: CASSRSRTGLQEKLFF.

This chain links TRBV30 with TRBJ1-2; D is unresolved. V shed 5 bases and J shed 6 bases, with 13 bases lying between them. The CDR3 has 12 amino acids. Germline values: CDR1 GTSNPN, CDR2 SVGIG (reference sequence). This chain's CDR3 is CAWSASDNGYTF. In DNA, the CDR3 is TGTGCCTGGTCTGCGTCTGACAATGGCTACACCTTC. Drawing the rest from reference TRBV30 and TRBJ1-2, the complete variable domain is SQTIHQWPATLVQPVGSPLSLECTVEGTSNPNLYWYRQAAGRGLQLLFYSVGIGQISSEVPQNLSASRPQDRQFILSSKKLLLSDSGFYLCAWSASDNGYTFGSGTRLTVV.

The chain uses TRBV9 and TRBJ2-5; 8 nucleotides align to TRBD1. Germline V gene data show CDR1 as SGDLS and CDR2 as YYNGEE. The V segment lost 4 bases and the J segment 2 bases; nucleotides outside the gene matches: 7. CDR3 length equals 15 residues. DNA of the CDR3: TGTGCCAGCAGCATCGGACAGGGCGGTCAAGAGACCCAGTACTTC. It encodes CASSIGQGGQETQYF. Together with reference TRBV9 and TRBJ2-5, the CDR3 gives the full variable domain: DSGVTQTPKHLITATGQRVTLRCSPRSGDLSVYWYQQSLDQGLQFLIQYYNGEERAKGNILERFSAQQFPDLHSELNLSSLELGDSALYFCASSIGQGGQETQYFGPGTRLLVL.

The J gene is TRBJ1-2, the V gene TRBV5-1, with D perhaps matching TRBD1 (6 bases). Germline V CDR1 and CDR2: SGHRS, YFSETQ. Trimming removed 0 bases at V and 7 bases at J, with 10 bases between. The CDR3 has 13 residues. CDR3 residues: CASSLEGEGGYTF. CDR3 DNA sequence: TGCGCCAGCAGCTTGGAGGGGGAGGGTGGCTACACCTTC.

This clone was detected only once. The gene calls are TRBV7-2 and TRBJ2-7; TRBD2 is a possible D gene (6 bases). The CDR3 is 13 amino acids. The V gene lost 3 bases and the J gene lost 4 bases, with 10 bases spanning the gap. Germline V gene data show CDR1 as SGHTA and CDR2 as FQGNSA. Here the CDR3 reads CASSFSGPYEQYF. The CDR3 DNA is TGTGCCAGCAGCTTTAGCGGACCATACGAGCAGTACTTC.

V usage is TRBV7-9 and J usage is TRBJ1-4; no clear D gene. The CDR3 covers 16 residues. V was shortened by 2 bases and J by 0 bases, with 10 bases between the two germline ends. Germline V gene sequence: CDR1 SEHNR, CDR2 FQNEAQ (reference sequence). For the CDR3, the DNA is TGTGCCAGCAGCTTAATGGGTCGGACAACTAATGAAAAACTGTTTTTT. Translation: CASSLMGRTTNEKLFF.

The genes are TRBV5-5 and TRBJ2-5; no firm D call. The V gene lost 2 bases and the J gene lost 1 base, with 6 bases spanning the gap. This CDR3 comprises 13 residues. CDR1 and CDR2 (germline): SGHKS, YYEKEE (reference sequence). CDR3 amino acids: CASSFGSQETQYF. DNA of the CDR3: TGTGCCAGCAGCTTTGGCAGCCAAGAGACCCAGTACTTC.

The DNA for the CDR3 is TGCGCCAGCAGCTTGGGACCCAGCGGGGGGTCCCAAGAGACCCAGTACTTC. Translation gives CASSLGPSGGSQETQYF. The chain employs TRBV5-1 and TRBJ2-5; the match to TRBD2 covers 9 bases. Unmatched junction bases numbered 7, after V lost 0 bases and J lost 1 base. Per germline, CDR1 SGHRS and CDR2 YFSETQ. CDR3 length: 17 residues.

The chain has TRBV11-2 and TRBJ2-5; D may be TRBD1 (5 bases). CDR3 size: 15 residues. V dropped 5 bases and J dropped 4 bases, with 17 bases sitting between them. Per the germline V gene, CDR1 is SGHAT and CDR2 is FQNNGV. Here the CDR3 reads CASSAGSPWRETQYF. The CDR3 nucleotides are TGTGCCAGCAGCGCAGGGTCTCCATGGCGAGAGACCCAGTACTTC.

The V and J genes are TRBV7-9 and TRBJ2-7; 7 bases are shared with TRBD1. This CDR3 has 14 residues. V was pared by 5 bases and J by 3 bases, with 7 bases of the junction left unmatched. Per the germline V gene, CDR1 is SEHNR and CDR2 is FQNEAQ (reference sequence). The DNA of the CDR3 is TGTGCCAGCAGCCAGGGACAGCGAAACTACGAGCAGTACTTC. Protein sequence: CASSQGQRNYEQYF. The full variable domain, completed using reference TRBV7-9 and TRBJ2-7, is DTGVSQNPRHKITKRGQNVTFRCDPISEHNRLYWYRQTLGQGPEFLTYFQNEAQLEKSRLLSDRFSAERPKGSFSTLEIQRTEQGDSAMYLCASSQGQRNYEQYFGPGTRLTVT.

The chain is built from TRBV7-3 and TRBJ2-7, with TRBD1 matching 8 bases. Per germline, CDR1 SGHTA and CDR2 FQGTGA. The CDR3 runs to 16 residues. The junction had 18 bases not matched to a gene; V was cut back by 5 bases and J by 9 bases. The CDR3 protein is CASSETGTGLGGSQYF. Here the CDR3 DNA reads TGTGCCAGCAGCGAGACGGGGACAGGCCTTGGAGGGTCGCAGTACTTC.

The CDR3 region is CSVSSGGSTDTQYF. As DNA, the CDR3 is TGCAGCGTTAGCTCGGGGGGTTCTACAGATACGCAGTATTTT. The J gene is TRBJ2-3, the V gene TRBV29-1; 7 positions match TRBD2. The junction had 8 bases not matched to a gene; V was cut back by 5 bases and J by 3 bases. Germline V lookup: CDR1 SQVTM, CDR2 ANQGSEA. The CDR3 contains 14 residues.

CDR3 sequence (DNA): TGTGCCTGGGGCCGGACTAGCGATGGGACAGATACGCAGTATTTT. Its protein product is CAWGRTSDGTDTQYF. This chain links TRBV30 with TRBJ2-3, with 9 positions matching TRBD2. CDR1 GTSNPN and CDR2 SVGIG come from the germline V gene (reference sequence). V shed 5 bases and J 3 bases; nucleotides not matched to a gene: 9. The length of the CDR3 is 15 residues.

The chain employs TRBV4-1 and TRBJ2-1; 8 bases line up with TRBD2. Per germline, CDR1 MGHRA and CDR2 YSYEKL. Trimming cost V 1 base and J 5 bases; bases outside gene matches: 7. The CDR3 is 16 amino acids. For the CDR3, the DNA is TGCGCCAGCAGCCAAGCCGCGGGGGGTCCTAACAATGAGCAGTTCTTC. It translates to CASSQAAGGPNNEQFF.

The chain's CDR3 is CASTPTGQGGSDTQYF. For the CDR3, the DNA is TGCGCCAGCACGCCAACGGGACAGGGTGGATCGGATACGCAGTATTTT. The chain has TRBV5-1 and TRBJ2-3, with 9 positions matching TRBD1. The V gene's germline CDR1 is SGHRS and CDR2 YFSETQ. The length of the CDR3 is 16 residues. V dropped 6 bases and J dropped 6; count of bases not matched to a gene: 14.

In this sample, this clone turned up once. This CDR3 reads CASSVGSNVGVETQYF. As DNA, the CDR3 is TGTGCCAGCAGCGTAGGGTCGAATGTGGGGGTAGAGACCCAGTACTTC. The chain couples TRBV9 to TRBJ2-5, with D possibly called TRBD1 or TRBD2 (5 bases each). CDR1 SGDLS and CDR2 YYNGEE come from the germline V gene. Trimming pared 0 bases from V and 4 bases from J, leaving 16 bases between. There are 16 residues in the CDR3.

The chain employs TRBV27 and TRBJ2-7, with D perhaps matching TRBD1 (6 bases). The V end was cut by 3 bases, the J end by 6 bases, with 9 bases between. The CDR3 totals 12 residues. The germline V gene has CDR1 MNHEY and CDR2 SMNVEV (reference sequence). CDR3 DNA sequence: TGTGCCAGCAGTTTCCAGGGGACCGAGCAGTACTTC. Encoded protein: CASSFQGTEQYF.

The chain combines TRBV20-1 with TRBJ1-1; 7 bases align to TRBD1. The germline V gene encodes CDR1 DFQATT and CDR2 SNEGSKA (reference sequence). CDR3 size: 14 residues. Germline trimming cut 3 bases from V and 0 bases from J; bases unmatched to any gene: 4. DNA of the CDR3: TGCAGTGCTAGTAAGGGGACAGTGAACACTGAAGCTTTCTTT. This translates into CSASKGTVNTEAFF.